Included here is one TCR beta chain sequence, with context. Assignment of participants to cohorts was predicated upon participant-reported clinical history. Symptom resolution, clearance, or two negative PCRs marked donors in Cohort 3 as recovered. Under the authors' procedure: Counts of nucleated cells, estimated from reference gene primer amplification, were obtained. Libraries were prepared by immunoSEQ multiplex PCR; TCRdb keeps only in-frame clonotypes and omits some of them. D and trimming were read from the DNA, whereas the V and J calls and clone size are those reported in that table. This table holds around 240,000 clones, more than 70% found once. The CDR3 has 17 residues. CDR1 and CDR2 from the germline V gene are KGHSH and LQKENI. Trimming removed 5 bases from V and 0 bases from J, with 19 bases in between. The data belong to a study of blood T cell repertoires in COVID-19. Study-level background: PBMCs, B-cell-depleted T cells, or T cells provided the cDNA or gDNA that made up the material.

Sequenced input: PBMCs or T cells enriched from blood (not recorded which). This TCR was sampled from a woman between 50 and 59 years old who had recovered from COVID-19. The chain combines TRBV18 with TRBJ1-1, with D maybe TRBD1 (6 bases). CDR3 DNA sequence: TGTGCCAGCTCATCCGCACTGCTTACAGGGATGAACACTGAAGCTTTCTTT. Residues: CASSSALLTGMNTEAFF.